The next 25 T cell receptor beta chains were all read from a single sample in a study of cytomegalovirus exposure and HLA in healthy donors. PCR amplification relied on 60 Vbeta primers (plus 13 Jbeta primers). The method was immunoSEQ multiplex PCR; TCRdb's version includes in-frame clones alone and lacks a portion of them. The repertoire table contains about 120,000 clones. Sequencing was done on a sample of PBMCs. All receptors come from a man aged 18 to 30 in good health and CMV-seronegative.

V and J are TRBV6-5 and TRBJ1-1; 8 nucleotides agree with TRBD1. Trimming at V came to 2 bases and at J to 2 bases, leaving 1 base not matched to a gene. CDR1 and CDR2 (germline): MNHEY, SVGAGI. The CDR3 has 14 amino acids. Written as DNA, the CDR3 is TGTGCCAGCAGTTACGGGACAGGAAACACTGAAGCTTTCTTT. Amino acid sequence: CASSYGTGNTEAFF.

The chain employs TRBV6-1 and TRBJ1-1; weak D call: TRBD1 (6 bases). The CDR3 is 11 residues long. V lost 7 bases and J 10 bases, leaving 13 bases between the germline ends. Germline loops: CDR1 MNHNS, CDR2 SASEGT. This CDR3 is CASTVGQSAFF. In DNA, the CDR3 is TGTGCCAGCACTGTAGGACAGTCAGCTTTCTTT.

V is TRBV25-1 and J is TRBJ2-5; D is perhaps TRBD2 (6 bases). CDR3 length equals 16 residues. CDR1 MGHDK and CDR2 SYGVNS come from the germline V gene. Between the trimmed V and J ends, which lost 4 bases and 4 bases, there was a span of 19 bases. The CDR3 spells CASSVHGGSFGETQYF. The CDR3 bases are TGTGCCAGCAGTGTCCACGGGGGTAGTTTTGGAGAGACCCAGTACTTC.

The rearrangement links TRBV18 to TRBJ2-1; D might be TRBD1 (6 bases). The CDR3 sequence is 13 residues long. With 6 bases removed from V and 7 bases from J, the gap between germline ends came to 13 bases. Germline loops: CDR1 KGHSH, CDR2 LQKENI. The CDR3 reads CASSDGQKNEQFF. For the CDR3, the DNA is TGTGCCAGCTCGGACGGACAGAAAAATGAGCAGTTCTTC. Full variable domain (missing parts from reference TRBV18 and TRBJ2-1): NAGVMQNPRHLVRRRGQEARLRCSPMKGHSHVYWYRQLPEEGLKFMVYLQKENIIDESGMPKERFSAEFPKEGPSILRIQQVVRGDSAAYFCASSDGQKNEQFFGPGTRLTVL.

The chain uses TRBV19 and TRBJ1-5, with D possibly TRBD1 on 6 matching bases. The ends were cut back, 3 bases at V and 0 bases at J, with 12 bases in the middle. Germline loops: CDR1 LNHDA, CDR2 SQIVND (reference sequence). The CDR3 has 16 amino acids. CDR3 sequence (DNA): TGTGCCAGTAGTATTTGGACAGATTATAGCAATCAGCCCCAGCATTTT. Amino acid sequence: CASSIWTDYSNQPQHF.

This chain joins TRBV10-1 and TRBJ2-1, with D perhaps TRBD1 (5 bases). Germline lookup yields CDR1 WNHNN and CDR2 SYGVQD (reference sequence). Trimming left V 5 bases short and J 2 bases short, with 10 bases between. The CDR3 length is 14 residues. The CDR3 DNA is TGCGCCAGCAGTACAGGTTTTACCTACAATGAGCAGTTCTTC. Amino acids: CASSTGFTYNEQFF.

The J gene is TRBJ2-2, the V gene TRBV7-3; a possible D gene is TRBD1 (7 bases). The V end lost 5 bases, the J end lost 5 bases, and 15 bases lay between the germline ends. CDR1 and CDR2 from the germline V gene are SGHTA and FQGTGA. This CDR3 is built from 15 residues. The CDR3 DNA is TGTGCCAGCAGCCTCCAGGGGGGATCTACCGGGGAGCTGTTTTTT. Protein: CASSLQGGSTGELFF.

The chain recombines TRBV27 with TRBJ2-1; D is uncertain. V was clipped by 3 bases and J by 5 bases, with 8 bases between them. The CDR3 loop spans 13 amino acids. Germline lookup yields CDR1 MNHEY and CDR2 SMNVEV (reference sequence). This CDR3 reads CASSFGPNNEQFF. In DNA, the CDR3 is TGTGCCAGCAGTTTTGGCCCCAACAATGAGCAGTTCTTC.

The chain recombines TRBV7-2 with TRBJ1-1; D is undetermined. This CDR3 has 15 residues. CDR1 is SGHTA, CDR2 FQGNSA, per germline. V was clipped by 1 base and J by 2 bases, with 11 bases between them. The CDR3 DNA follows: TGTGCCAGCAGCTTAGGGGCAGGAAGTAACACTGAAGCTTTCTTT. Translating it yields CASSLGAGSNTEAFF.

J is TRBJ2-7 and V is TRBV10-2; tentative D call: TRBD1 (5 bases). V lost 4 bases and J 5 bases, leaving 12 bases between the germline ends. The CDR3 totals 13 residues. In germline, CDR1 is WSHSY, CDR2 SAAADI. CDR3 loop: CASSGVPGNEQYF. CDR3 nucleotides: TGCGCCAGCAGTGGTGTTCCAGGGAACGAGCAGTACTTC.

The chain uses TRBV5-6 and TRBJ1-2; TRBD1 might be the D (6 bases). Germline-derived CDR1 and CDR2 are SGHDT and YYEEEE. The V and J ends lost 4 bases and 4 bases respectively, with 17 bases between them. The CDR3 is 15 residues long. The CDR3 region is CASSRLAGQPYGYTF. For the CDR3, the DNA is TGTGCCAGCAGCCGACTCGCAGGACAGCCCTATGGCTACACCTTC.

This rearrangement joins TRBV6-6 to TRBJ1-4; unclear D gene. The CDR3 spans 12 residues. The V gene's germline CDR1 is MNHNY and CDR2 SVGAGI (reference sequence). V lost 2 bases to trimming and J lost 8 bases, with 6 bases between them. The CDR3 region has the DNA TGTGCCAGCAGTTACACCGGGGAAAAACTGTTTTTT. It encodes CASSYTGEKLFF.

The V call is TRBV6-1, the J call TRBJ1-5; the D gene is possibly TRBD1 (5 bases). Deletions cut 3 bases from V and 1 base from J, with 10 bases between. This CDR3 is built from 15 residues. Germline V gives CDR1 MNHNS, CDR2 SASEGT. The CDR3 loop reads CASSDQGSSNQPQHF. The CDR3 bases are TGTGCCAGCAGTGATCAGGGATCGAGCAATCAGCCCCAGCATTTT.

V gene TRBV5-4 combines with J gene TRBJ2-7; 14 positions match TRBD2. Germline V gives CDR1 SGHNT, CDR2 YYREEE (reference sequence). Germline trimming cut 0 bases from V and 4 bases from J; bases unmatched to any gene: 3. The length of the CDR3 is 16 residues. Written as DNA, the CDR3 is TGTGCCAGCAGCTTGGGGACTAGCGGGAGGACGTACGAGCAGTACTTC. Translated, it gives CASSLGTSGRTYEQYF.

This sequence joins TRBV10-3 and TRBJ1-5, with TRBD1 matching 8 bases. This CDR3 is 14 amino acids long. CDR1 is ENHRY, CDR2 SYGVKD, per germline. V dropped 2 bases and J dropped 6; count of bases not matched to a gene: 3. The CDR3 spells CAISELQGGQPQHF. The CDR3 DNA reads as TGTGCCATCAGTGAGCTACAGGGGGGTCAGCCCCAGCATTTT.

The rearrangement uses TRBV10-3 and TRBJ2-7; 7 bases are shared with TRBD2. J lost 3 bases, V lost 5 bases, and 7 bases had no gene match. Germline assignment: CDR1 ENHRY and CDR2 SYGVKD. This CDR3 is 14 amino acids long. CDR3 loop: CAISSSGILYEQYF. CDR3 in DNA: TGTGCCATCAGTTCTAGCGGAATCCTCTACGAGCAGTACTTC.

The CDR3 here is CASRLGETQYF. The CDR3 DNA is TGCGCCAGCAGACTCGGGGAGACCCAGTACTTC. The rearrangement uses TRBV10-2 and TRBJ2-5; D is undetermined. Trimming removed 6 bases at V and 5 bases at J, with 7 bases between. From germline, CDR1 is WSHSY and CDR2 SAAADI. The CDR3 is made up of 11 amino acids.

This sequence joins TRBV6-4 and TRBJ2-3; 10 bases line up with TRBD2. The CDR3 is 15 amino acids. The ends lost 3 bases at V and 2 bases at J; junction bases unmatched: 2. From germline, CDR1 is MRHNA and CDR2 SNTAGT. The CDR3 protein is CASSEGTSDTDTQYF. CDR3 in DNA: TGTGCCAGCAGTGAAGGGACTAGCGACACAGATACGCAGTATTTT.

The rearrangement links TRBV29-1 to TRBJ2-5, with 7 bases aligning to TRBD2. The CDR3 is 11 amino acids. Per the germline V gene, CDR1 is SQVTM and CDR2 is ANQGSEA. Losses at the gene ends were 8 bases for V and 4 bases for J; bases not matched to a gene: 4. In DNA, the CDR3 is TGCAGCCACCGCGGGGGAGAGACCCAGTACTTC. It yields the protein CSHRGGETQYF. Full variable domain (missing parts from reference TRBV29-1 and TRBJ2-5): SAVISQKPSRDICQRGTSLTIQCQVDSQVTMMFWYRQQPGQSLTLIATANQGSEATYESGFVIDKFPISRPNLTFSTLTVSNMSPEDSSIYLCSHRGGETQYFGPGTRLLVL.

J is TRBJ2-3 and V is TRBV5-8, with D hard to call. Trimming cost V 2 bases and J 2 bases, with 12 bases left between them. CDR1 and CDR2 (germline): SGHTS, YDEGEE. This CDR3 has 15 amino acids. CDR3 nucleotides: TGTGCCAGCAGCTTTTACGAGTTTCTCACAGATACGCAGTATTTT. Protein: CASSFYEFLTDTQYF.

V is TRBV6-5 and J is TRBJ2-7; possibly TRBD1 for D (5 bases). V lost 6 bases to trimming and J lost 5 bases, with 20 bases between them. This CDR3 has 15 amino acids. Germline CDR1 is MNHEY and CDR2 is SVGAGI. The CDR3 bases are TGTGCCAGCAGCCCCGGGTGGCAGGGTTATAACGAGCAGTACTTC. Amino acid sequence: CASSPGWQGYNEQYF.

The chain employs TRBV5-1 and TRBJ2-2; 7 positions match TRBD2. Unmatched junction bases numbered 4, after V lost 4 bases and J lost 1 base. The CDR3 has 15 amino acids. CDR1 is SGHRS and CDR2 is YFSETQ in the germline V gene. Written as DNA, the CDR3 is TGCGCCAGCAGCAGACTAGCACTGAACACCGGGGAGCTGTTTTTT. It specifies CASSRLALNTGELFF.

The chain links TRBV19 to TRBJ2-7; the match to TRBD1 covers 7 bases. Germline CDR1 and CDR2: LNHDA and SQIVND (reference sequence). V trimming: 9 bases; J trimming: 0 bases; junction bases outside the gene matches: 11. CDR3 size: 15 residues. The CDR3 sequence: CASRPTTGISYEQYF. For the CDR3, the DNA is TGTGCCAGCAGACCCACGACAGGGATCTCCTACGAGCAGTACTTC.

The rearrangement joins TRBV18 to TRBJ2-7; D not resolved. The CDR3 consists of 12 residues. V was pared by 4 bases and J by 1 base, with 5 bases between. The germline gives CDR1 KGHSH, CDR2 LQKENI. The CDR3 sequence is CASSLSSYEQYF. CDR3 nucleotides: TGTGCCAGCTCACTCTCGTCCTACGAGCAGTACTTC.

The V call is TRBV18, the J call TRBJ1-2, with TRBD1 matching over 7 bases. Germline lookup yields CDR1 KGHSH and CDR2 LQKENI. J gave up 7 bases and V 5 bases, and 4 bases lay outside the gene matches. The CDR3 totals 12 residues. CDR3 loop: CASSEQGSGYTF. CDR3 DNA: TGTGCCAGCTCAGAACAGGGGAGTGGCTACACCTTC.